The rows below give T cell receptor beta chains drawn from one sample of a study of OX40 agonist ivuxolimab in advanced cancers. Repertoires were generated with immunoSEQ multiplex PCR, while TCRdb's copy carries only in-frame clones and drops some. The table records approximately 68,000 clones, 84% of them present only once. The sequencing used CD4+ or CD8+ T cells sorted from blood, collected in a trial of the OX40 agonist ivuxolimab. Source of these receptors: an adult with an advanced solid tumor such as melanoma, head and neck, liver or kidney cancer. Each CDR3 is given with its conserved first and last residue. D genes are given only for firm matches. Size is omitted from some rows. Given values are once, few, many or a class for expanded clones.

j_gene: TRBJ2-3; v_gene: TRBV2; abundance: -; d_gene: TRBD1; CDR3nt: TGTGCCAGCGGAAGGACAGGGGGCGTAGATACGCAGTATTTT; CDR3aa: CASGRTGGVDTQYF
j_gene: TRBJ2-7; v_gene: TRBV28; abundance: -; d_gene: -; CDR3nt: TGTGCCAGCATGGACAGTAATCCCCCCTACGAGCAGTACTTC; CDR3aa: CASMDSNPPYEQYF
j_gene: TRBJ2-7; v_gene: TRBV13; abundance: -; d_gene: -; CDR3nt: TGTGCCAGCAGCACCGTTAGCGCCTCCTACGAGCAGTACTTC; CDR3aa: CASSTVSASYEQYF
j_gene: TRBJ1-5; v_gene: TRBV28; abundance: -; d_gene: -; CDR3nt: TGTGCCAGCAGCGTTGGGTACGCCCAGCATTTT; CDR3aa: CASSVGYAQHF
j_gene: TRBJ2-1; v_gene: TRBV29-1; abundance: -; d_gene: TRBD2; CDR3nt: TGCAGCGGGGGGACTAGCGGGAGGGCCTATGAGCAGTTCTTC; CDR3aa: CSGGTSGRAYEQFF
j_gene: TRBJ1-2; v_gene: TRBV5-4; abundance: -; d_gene: -; CDR3nt: TGTGCCAGCAGCTATAATCAGAACTATGGCTACACCTTC; CDR3aa: CASSYNQNYGYTF
j_gene: TRBJ1-5; v_gene: TRBV7-2; abundance: -; d_gene: TRBD1; CDR3nt: TGTGCCAGCAGCCCGTTAGGGGCGGGACAGGGCGGGAATCAGCCCCAGCATTTT; CDR3aa: CASSPLGAGQGGNQPQHF
j_gene: TRBJ1-4; v_gene: TRBV6-6; abundance: -; d_gene: -; CDR3nt: TGTGCCAGCAGTTACTTGGCAGAAAATGAAAAACTGTTTTTT; CDR3aa: CASSYLAENEKLFF
j_gene: TRBJ2-1; v_gene: TRBV9; abundance: -; d_gene: -; CDR3nt: TGTGCCAGCAGCGTGGGACAGGGAGCGGGAGTGGGGTCTGACAATGAGCAGTTCTTC; CDR3aa: CASSVGQGAGVGSDNEQFF
j_gene: TRBJ2-7; v_gene: TRBV28; abundance: -; d_gene: -; CDR3nt: TGTGCCAGCAGTTTATTAGTCGGGGCGGGCAGGGTCTACGAGCAGTACTTC; CDR3aa: CASSLLVGAGRVYEQYF
j_gene: TRBJ2-2; v_gene: TRBV7-9; abundance: -; d_gene: TRBD2; CDR3nt: TGTGCCAGCAGCAATCGACTAGCGGGGAACACCGGGGAGCTGTTTTTT; CDR3aa: CASSNRLAGNTGELFF
j_gene: TRBJ2-7; v_gene: TRBV28; abundance: -; d_gene: TRBD1; CDR3nt: TGTGCCAGCAGAACCGGGACAGGGGCCTACGAGCAGTACTTC; CDR3aa: CASRTGTGAYEQYF
j_gene: TRBJ2-3; v_gene: TRBV7-2; abundance: -; d_gene: TRBD2; CDR3nt: TGTGCCAGCAGCTTAGTAGCGGGGGGGCTTCAAGATACGCAGTATTTT; CDR3aa: CASSLVAGGLQDTQYF
j_gene: TRBJ1-1; v_gene: TRBV5-1; abundance: -; d_gene: -; CDR3nt: TGCGCCAGCAGCAGGGAGGGGGGGAACACTGAAGCTTTCTTT; CDR3aa: CASSREGGNTEAFF
j_gene: TRBJ2-1; v_gene: TRBV19; abundance: -; d_gene: TRBD2; CDR3nt: TGTGCCAGTAGTGCGATACTAGCGGGACGCTACAATGAGCAGTTCTTC; CDR3aa: CASSAILAGRYNEQFF
j_gene: TRBJ1-2; v_gene: TRBV11-1; abundance: -; d_gene: -; CDR3nt: TGTGCCAGCAGCTTTGATGGGAGAGGCTACACCTTC; CDR3aa: CASSFDGRGYTF
j_gene: TRBJ1-1; v_gene: TRBV9; abundance: -; d_gene: -; CDR3nt: TGTGCCAGCAGCGTACCCAGGGACGGCGCTGAAGCTTTCTTT; CDR3aa: CASSVPRDGAEAFF
j_gene: TRBJ1-5; v_gene: TRBV27; abundance: -; d_gene: TRBD1; CDR3nt: TGTGCCAGCAGTTCCGGGACAGGGGACGGACAGCCCCAGCATTTT; CDR3aa: CASSSGTGDGQPQHF
j_gene: TRBJ2-2; v_gene: TRBV7-9; abundance: -; d_gene: -; CDR3nt: TGTGCCAGCAGCTTAGCGGCGGGGAGGACCGGGGAGCTGTTTTTT; CDR3aa: CASSLAAGRTGELFF
j_gene: TRBJ2-7; v_gene: TRBV4-2; abundance: -; d_gene: -; CDR3nt: TGTGCCAGCAGCCTAATAGCAGGGGGGCCCTACGAGCAGTACTTC; CDR3aa: CASSLIAGGPYEQYF
j_gene: TRBJ1-1; v_gene: TRBV28; abundance: -; d_gene: -; CDR3nt: TGTGCCAGCAGCCTACCGAACACTGAAGCTTTCTTT; CDR3aa: CASSLPNTEAFF
j_gene: TRBJ2-3; v_gene: TRBV13; abundance: -; d_gene: TRBD2; CDR3nt: TGTGCCAGCAGCGCCCGGACTAGCCCCCGGAAGCAGTATTTT; CDR3aa: CASSARTSPRKQYF
j_gene: TRBJ2-1; v_gene: TRBV10-1; abundance: -; d_gene: -; CDR3nt: TGCGCCAGCAGTGAGACAGGGCCCCGTCACAATGAGCAGTTCTTC; CDR3aa: CASSETGPRHNEQFF
j_gene: TRBJ1-1; v_gene: TRBV7-2; abundance: -; d_gene: -; CDR3nt: TGTGCCAGCAGCTTGGAGATGAACACTGAAGCTTTCTTT; CDR3aa: CASSLEMNTEAFF
j_gene: TRBJ1-5; v_gene: TRBV28; abundance: once; d_gene: TRBD1; CDR3nt: TGTGCCAGCAGTTTTCGGGACAGGGGTAGCAATCAGCCCCAGCATTTT; CDR3aa: CASSFRDRGSNQPQHF
j_gene: TRBJ1-1; v_gene: TRBV14; abundance: -; d_gene: -; CDR3nt: TGTGCCAGCAGCCCTCGGTTGGGGTTGAGCACTGAAGCTTTCTTT; CDR3aa: CASSPRLGLSTEAFF
j_gene: TRBJ2-6; v_gene: TRBV18; abundance: -; d_gene: -; CDR3nt: TGTGCCAGCTCACCCAAGATGAGCTCTGGGGCCAACGTCCTGACTTTC; CDR3aa: CASSPKMSSGANVLTF
j_gene: TRBJ1-4; v_gene: TRBV2; abundance: -; d_gene: TRBD1; CDR3nt: TGTGCCAGCAGTGAGGAGGGGGCAAGGGAAAAACTGTTTTTT; CDR3aa: CASSEEGAREKLFF
j_gene: TRBJ1-4; v_gene: TRBV28; abundance: -; d_gene: TRBD1; CDR3nt: TGTGCCAGCAGTTTAGGTCCTTGGGCAGGGGGCAGTGAAAAACTGTTTTTT; CDR3aa: CASSLGPWAGGSEKLFF
j_gene: TRBJ1-3; v_gene: TRBV5-1; abundance: -; d_gene: -; CDR3nt: TGCGCCAGCAGCTTGCCCGACTCTGGAAACACCATATATTTT; CDR3aa: CASSLPDSGNTIYF
j_gene: TRBJ2-2; v_gene: TRBV4-2; abundance: -; d_gene: -; CDR3nt: TGTGCCAGCAGCCAAGATCGCCCAAACGAAAGGGTCGGGGAGCTGTTTTTT; CDR3aa: CASSQDRPNERVGELFF
j_gene: TRBJ2-7; v_gene: TRBV7-2; abundance: -; d_gene: -; CDR3nt: TGTGCCAGCAGCTTAGTGCACGACGAGCAGTACTTC; CDR3aa: CASSLVHDEQYF
j_gene: TRBJ2-7; v_gene: TRBV5-6; abundance: -; d_gene: -; CDR3nt: TGTGCCAGCAGCTTGGTCATTCCGGATTCCTACGAGCAGTACTTC; CDR3aa: CASSLVIPDSYEQYF
j_gene: TRBJ1-5; v_gene: TRBV18; abundance: -; d_gene: -; CDR3nt: TGTGCCAGCTCACCAAGGGATGGCAATCAGCCCCAGCATTTT; CDR3aa: CASSPRDGNQPQHF
j_gene: TRBJ1-2; v_gene: TRBV5-4; abundance: -; d_gene: -; CDR3nt: TGTGCCAGCAGCCTCAGGGGAAGGGATTATGGCTACACCTTC; CDR3aa: CASSLRGRDYGYTF
j_gene: TRBJ2-1; v_gene: TRBV2; abundance: -; d_gene: -; CDR3nt: TGTGCCAGCAGCCTAGCGCCTCACTATGAGCAGTTCTTC; CDR3aa: CASSLAPHYEQFF
j_gene: TRBJ2-7; v_gene: TRBV11-3; abundance: -; d_gene: -; CDR3nt: TGTGCCAGCAGCTTAGTTTCGCAGAACGAGCAGTACTTC; CDR3aa: CASSLVSQNEQYF
j_gene: TRBJ2-6; v_gene: TRBV28; abundance: -; d_gene: TRBD1; CDR3nt: TGTGCCAGCAGTTTTGGACAGGGGCTCTCTGGGGCCAACGTCCTGACTTTC; CDR3aa: CASSFGQGLSGANVLTF
j_gene: TRBJ2-5; v_gene: TRBV5-1; abundance: -; d_gene: -; CDR3nt: TGCGCCAGCAGCCCCTACAGGGAGACCCAGTACTTC; CDR3aa: CASSPYRETQYF
j_gene: TRBJ1-3; v_gene: TRBV6-5; abundance: -; d_gene: -; CDR3nt: TGTGCCAGCAGTTACTCGAGTATAGGGGCGGGAAACACCATATATTTT; CDR3aa: CASSYSSIGAGNTIYF
j_gene: TRBJ1-1; v_gene: TRBV14; abundance: once; d_gene: -; CDR3nt: TGTGCCAGCAGCCATCGGCCGATGAACACTGAAGCTTTCTTT; CDR3aa: CASSHRPMNTEAFF
j_gene: TRBJ1-4; v_gene: TRBV5-1; abundance: -; d_gene: TRBD1; CDR3nt: TGCGCCAGCAGCTTGCGGACAGGAGAAAATGAAAAACTGTTTTTT; CDR3aa: CASSLRTGENEKLFF
j_gene: TRBJ2-7; v_gene: TRBV5-5; abundance: -; d_gene: -; CDR3nt: TGTGCCAGCAGCGAGGGCCGGGACACGCGCTCCGAGCAGTACTTC; CDR3aa: CASSEGRDTRSEQYF
j_gene: TRBJ2-7; v_gene: TRBV5-8; abundance: -; d_gene: TRBD1; CDR3nt: TGTGCCAGCAGCGCCGGGGACAGTTTCTACGAGCAGTACTTC; CDR3aa: CASSAGDSFYEQYF
j_gene: TRBJ1-1; v_gene: TRBV11-2; abundance: -; d_gene: -; CDR3nt: TGTGCCAGCAGCAGAGAGGACAGCCCCGTGAACACTGAAGCTTTCTTT; CDR3aa: CASSREDSPVNTEAFF
j_gene: TRBJ1-2; v_gene: TRBV29-1; abundance: -; d_gene: -; CDR3nt: TGCAGCGTTGAAGAAGGTTCGAGGGAATCGCGGGGCTACACCTTC; CDR3aa: CSVEEGSRESRGYTF
j_gene: TRBJ2-2; v_gene: TRBV5-1; abundance: -; d_gene: -; CDR3nt: TGCGCCAGCAGCCTCCGGGACATGGGCACCGGGGAGCTGTTTTTT; CDR3aa: CASSLRDMGTGELFF
j_gene: TRBJ2-2; v_gene: TRBV28; abundance: -; d_gene: -; CDR3nt: TGTGCCAGCAGTTTGGCCCGGGGCGGGCCCTCCCAAGGGGAGCTGTTTTTT; CDR3aa: CASSLARGGPSQGELFF
j_gene: TRBJ1-2; v_gene: TRBV10-3; abundance: -; d_gene: -; CDR3nt: TGTGCCATCAGTGAGTCTTTGACAGAAGGGAGGTATGATGGCTACACCTTC; CDR3aa: CAISESLTEGRYDGYTF
j_gene: TRBJ2-5; v_gene: TRBV7-2; abundance: -; d_gene: TRBD2; CDR3nt: TGTGCCAGCGGTAGCGGGAGTGGAGGAGAGACCCAGTACTTC; CDR3aa: CASGSGSGGETQYF
j_gene: TRBJ2-2; v_gene: TRBV7-9; abundance: -; d_gene: -; CDR3nt: TGTGCCAGCAGCTTAGTTGCGGGGGCAAGGGAGCTGTTTTTT; CDR3aa: CASSLVAGARELFF
j_gene: TRBJ1-1; v_gene: TRBV28; abundance: -; d_gene: -; CDR3nt: TGTGCCAGCAGTCCCCCCGGAGGCCCTCGGGTCACTGAAGCTTTCTTT; CDR3aa: CASSPPGGPRVTEAFF
j_gene: TRBJ1-5; v_gene: TRBV15; abundance: once; d_gene: TRBD1; CDR3nt: TGTGCCACCAGCAGGATGACAGGGGGCCTGGAGCCCCAGCATTTT; CDR3aa: CATSRMTGGLEPQHF
j_gene: TRBJ2-2; v_gene: TRBV6-6; abundance: once; d_gene: -; CDR3nt: TGTGCCAGCATTGTTGGCACCGGGGAGCTGTTTTTT; CDR3aa: CASIVGTGELFF
j_gene: TRBJ2-2; v_gene: TRBV19; abundance: -; d_gene: TRBD1; CDR3nt: TGTGCCAGTGCCACAATCACAGGGGTTGGATCCGGGGAGCTGTTTTTT; CDR3aa: CASATITGVGSGELFF
j_gene: TRBJ2-1; v_gene: TRBV11-2; abundance: -; d_gene: TRBD2; CDR3nt: TGTGCCAGCAGCTTAGTTCTAGCGGGAGGCAATGAGCAGTTCTTC; CDR3aa: CASSLVLAGGNEQFF
j_gene: TRBJ2-7; v_gene: TRBV19; abundance: -; d_gene: -; CDR3nt: TGTGCCAGTAGTATAACGACGGATTCCTACGAGCAGTACTTC; CDR3aa: CASSITTDSYEQYF
j_gene: TRBJ2-7; v_gene: TRBV27; abundance: -; d_gene: TRBD2; CDR3nt: TGTGCCAGCAGTTCAGGGGGGGGACTAGCGGGAGTTTACGAGCAGTACTTC; CDR3aa: CASSSGGGLAGVYEQYF
j_gene: TRBJ1-1; v_gene: TRBV5-6; abundance: -; d_gene: -; CDR3nt: TGTGCCAGCAGCTTGTGGCCAGGGAACACTGAAGCTTTCTTT; CDR3aa: CASSLWPGNTEAFF